This T cell receptor beta chain was observed in a study of T-cell reconstitution after alpha-beta-depleted transplantation in children. The CDR3 runs 15 residues. V lost 0 bases and J lost 3; bases outside the gene matches: 6. Germline V gives CDR1 DFQATT, CDR2 SNEGSKA (reference sequence). Preparation of the TCRbeta library was carried out with unique molecular identifiers. TCRdb passed the PCR reads through MiXCR, listing each CDR3 protein once. The table has 250,000 to 300,000 distinct CDR3 sequences, 10% seen once. V gene TRBV20-1 combines with J gene TRBJ2-7, with 9 bases identical to TRBD2. This receptor was obtained from a boy in the first two years of life with acute myeloid leukemia, due to receive a stem cell transplant. Sample: PBMCs, taken before TCRalphabeta/CD19-depleted stem cell transplant. The CDR3 coding sequence is TGCAGTGCTAGAGATTGGGTAGCGGGGGACTACGAGCAGTACTTC. Translated: CSARDWVAGDYEQYF.